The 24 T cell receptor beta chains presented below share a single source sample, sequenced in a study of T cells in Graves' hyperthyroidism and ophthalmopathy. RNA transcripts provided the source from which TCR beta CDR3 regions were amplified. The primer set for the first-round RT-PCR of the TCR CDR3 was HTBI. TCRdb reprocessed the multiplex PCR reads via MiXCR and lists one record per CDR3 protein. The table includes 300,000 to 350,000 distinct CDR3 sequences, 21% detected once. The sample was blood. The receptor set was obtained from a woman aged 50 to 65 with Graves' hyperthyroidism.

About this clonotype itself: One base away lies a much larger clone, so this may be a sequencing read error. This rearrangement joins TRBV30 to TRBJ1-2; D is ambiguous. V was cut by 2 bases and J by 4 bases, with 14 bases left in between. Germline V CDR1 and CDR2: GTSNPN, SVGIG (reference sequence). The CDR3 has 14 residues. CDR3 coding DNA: TGTGCCTGGAGTTTCCAGCCAGCAACCTATGGCTACACCTTC. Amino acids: CAWSFQPATYGYTF. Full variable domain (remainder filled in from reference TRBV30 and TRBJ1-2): SQTIHQWPATLVQPVGSPLSLECTVEGTSNPNLYWYRQAAGRGLQLLFYSVGIGQISSEVPQNLSASRPQDRQFILSSKKLLLSDSGFYLCAWSFQPATYGYTFGSGTRLTVV.

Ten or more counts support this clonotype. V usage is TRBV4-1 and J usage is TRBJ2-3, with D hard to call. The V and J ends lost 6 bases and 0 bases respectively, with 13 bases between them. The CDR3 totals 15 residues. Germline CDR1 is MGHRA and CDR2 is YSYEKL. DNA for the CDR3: TGCGCCAGCAGTGAGGACGAGGACAGCACAGATACGCAGTATTTT. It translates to CASSEDEDSTDTQYF.

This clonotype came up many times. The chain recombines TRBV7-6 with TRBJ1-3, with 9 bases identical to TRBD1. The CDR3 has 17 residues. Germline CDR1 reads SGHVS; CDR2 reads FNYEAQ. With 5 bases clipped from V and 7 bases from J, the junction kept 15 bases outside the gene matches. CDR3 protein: CASSLRSAGTGINTIYF. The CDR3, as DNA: TGTGCCAGCAGCCTTAGGTCGGCCGGGACAGGGATTAACACCATATATTTT.

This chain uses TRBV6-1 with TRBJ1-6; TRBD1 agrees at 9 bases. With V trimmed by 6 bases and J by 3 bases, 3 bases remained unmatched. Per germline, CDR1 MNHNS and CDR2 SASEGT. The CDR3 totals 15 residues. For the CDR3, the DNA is TGTGCCAGCAGGGGGGACAGGGTCTATAATTCACCCCTCCACTTT. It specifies CASRGDRVYNSPLHF.

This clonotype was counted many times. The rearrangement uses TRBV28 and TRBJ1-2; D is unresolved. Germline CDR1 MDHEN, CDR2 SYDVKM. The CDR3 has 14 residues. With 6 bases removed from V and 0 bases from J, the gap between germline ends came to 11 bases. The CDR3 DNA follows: TGTGCCAGCAGAGATATGAGTTCTAACTATGGCTACACCTTC. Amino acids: CASRDMSSNYGYTF.

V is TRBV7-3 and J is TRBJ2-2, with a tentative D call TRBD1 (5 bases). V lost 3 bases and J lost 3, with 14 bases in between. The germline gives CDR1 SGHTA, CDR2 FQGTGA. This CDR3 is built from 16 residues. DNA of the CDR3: TGTGCCAGCAGCTTCAGGGCCGCCTTGGACACCGGGGAGCTGTTTTTT. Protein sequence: CASSFRAALDTGELFF.

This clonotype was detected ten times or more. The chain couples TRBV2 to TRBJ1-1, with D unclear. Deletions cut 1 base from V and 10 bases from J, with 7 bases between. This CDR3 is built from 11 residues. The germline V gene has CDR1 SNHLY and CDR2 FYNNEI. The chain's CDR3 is CASSEVVGAFF. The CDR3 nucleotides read TGTGCCAGCAGTGAAGTGGTGGGAGCTTTCTTT. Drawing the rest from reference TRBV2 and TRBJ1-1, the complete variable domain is EPEVTQTPSHQVTQMGQEVILRCVPISNHLYFYWYRQILGQKVEFLVSFYNNEISEKSEIFDDQFSVERPDGSNFTLKIRSTKLEDSAMYFCASSEVVGAFFGQGTRLTVV.

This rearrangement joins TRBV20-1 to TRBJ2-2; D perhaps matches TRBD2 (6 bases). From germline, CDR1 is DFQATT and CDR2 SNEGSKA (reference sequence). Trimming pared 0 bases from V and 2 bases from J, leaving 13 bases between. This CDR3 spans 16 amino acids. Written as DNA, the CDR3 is TGCAGTGCTAGAGATGTGCGGGGAGCCAACACCGGGGAGCTGTTTTTT. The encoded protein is CSARDVRGANTGELFF.

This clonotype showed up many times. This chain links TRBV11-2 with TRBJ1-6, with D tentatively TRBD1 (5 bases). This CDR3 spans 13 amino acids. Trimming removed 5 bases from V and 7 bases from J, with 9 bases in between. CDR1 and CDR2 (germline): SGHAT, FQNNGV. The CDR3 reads CASSPGHNSPLHF. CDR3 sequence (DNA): TGTGCCAGCAGCCCGGGGCACAATTCACCCCTCCACTTT.

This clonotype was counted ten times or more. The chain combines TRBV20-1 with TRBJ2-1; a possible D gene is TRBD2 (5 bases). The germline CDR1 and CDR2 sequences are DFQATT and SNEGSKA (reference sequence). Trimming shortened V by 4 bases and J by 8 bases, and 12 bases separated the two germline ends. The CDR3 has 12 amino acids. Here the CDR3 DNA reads TGCAGTGCTAAAGGGAGAATCGATGAGCAGTTCTTC. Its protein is CSAKGRIDEQFF.

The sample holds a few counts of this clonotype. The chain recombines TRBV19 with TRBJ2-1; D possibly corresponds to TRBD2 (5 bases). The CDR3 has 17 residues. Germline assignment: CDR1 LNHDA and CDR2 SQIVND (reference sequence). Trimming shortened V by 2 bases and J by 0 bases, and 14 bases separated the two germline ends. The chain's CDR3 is CASSIPPGVSSYNEQFF. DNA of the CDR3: TGTGCCAGTAGTATACCGCCCGGGGTAAGCTCCTACAATGAGCAGTTCTTC.

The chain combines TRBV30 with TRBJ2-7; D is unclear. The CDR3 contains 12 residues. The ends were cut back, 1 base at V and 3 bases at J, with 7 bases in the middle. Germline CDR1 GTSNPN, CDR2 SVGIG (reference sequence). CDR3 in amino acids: CAWSADIYEQYF. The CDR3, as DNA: TGTGCCTGGAGTGCCGACATCTACGAGCAGTACTTC. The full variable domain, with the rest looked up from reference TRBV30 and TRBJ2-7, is SQTIHQWPATLVQPVGSPLSLECTVEGTSNPNLYWYRQAAGRGLQLLFYSVGIGQISSEVPQNLSASRPQDRQFILSSKKLLLSDSGFYLCAWSADIYEQYFGPGTRLTVT.

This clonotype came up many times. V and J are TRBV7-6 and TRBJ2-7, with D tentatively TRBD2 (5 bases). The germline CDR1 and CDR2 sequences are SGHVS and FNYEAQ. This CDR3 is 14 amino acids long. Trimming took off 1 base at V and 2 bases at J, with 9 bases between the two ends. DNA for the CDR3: TGTGCCAGCAGCTTAGGATCAGCGGCCTACGAGCAGTACTTC. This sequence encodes CASSLGSAAYEQYF.

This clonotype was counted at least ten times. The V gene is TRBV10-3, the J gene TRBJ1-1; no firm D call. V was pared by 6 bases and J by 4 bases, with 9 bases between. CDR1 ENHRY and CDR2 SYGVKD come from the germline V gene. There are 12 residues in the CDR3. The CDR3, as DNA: TGTGCCATCAGAACCGACCTCACTGAAGCTTTCTTT. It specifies CAIRTDLTEAFF.

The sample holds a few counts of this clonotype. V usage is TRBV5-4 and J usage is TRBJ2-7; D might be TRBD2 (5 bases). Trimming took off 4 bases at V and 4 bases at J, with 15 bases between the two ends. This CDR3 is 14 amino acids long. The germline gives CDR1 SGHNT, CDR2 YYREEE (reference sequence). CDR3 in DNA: TGTGCCAGCAGCCGGGAACTAGAGGCTTACGAGCAGTACTTC. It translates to CASSRELEAYEQYF.

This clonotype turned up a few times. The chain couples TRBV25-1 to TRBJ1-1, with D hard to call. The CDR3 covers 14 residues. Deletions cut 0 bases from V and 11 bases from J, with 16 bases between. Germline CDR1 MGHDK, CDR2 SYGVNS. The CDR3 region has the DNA TGTGCCAGCAGTGAATATACCACTGGGCCGGGTGCTTTCTTT. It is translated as CASSEYTTGPGAFF.

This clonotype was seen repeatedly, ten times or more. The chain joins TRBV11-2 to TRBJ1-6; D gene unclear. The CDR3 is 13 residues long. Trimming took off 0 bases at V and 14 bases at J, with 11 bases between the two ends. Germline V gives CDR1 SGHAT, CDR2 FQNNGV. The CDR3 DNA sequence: TGTGCCAGCAGCTTAGATCGGGCGGCCACCCTCCACTTT. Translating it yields CASSLDRAATLHF.

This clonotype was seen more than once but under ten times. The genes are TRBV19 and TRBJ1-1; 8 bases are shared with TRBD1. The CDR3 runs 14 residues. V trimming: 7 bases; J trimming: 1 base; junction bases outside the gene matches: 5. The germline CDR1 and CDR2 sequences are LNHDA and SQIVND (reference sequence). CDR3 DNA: TGTGCCAGTACCTCGGGACAGGCGAACACTGAAGCTTTCTTT. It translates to CASTSGQANTEAFF.

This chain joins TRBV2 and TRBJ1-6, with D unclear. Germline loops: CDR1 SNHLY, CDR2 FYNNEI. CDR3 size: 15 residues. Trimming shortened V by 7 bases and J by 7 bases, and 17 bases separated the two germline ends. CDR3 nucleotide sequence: TGTGCCAGCACCAGGTCGGAGGCGGAAAATTCACCCCTCCACTTT. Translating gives CASTRSEAENSPLHF. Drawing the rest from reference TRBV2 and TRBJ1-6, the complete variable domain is EPEVTQTPSHQVTQMGQEVILRCVPISNHLYFYWYRQILGQKVEFLVSFYNNEISEKSEIFDDQFSVERPDGSNFTLKIRSTKLEDSAMYFCASTRSEAENSPLHFGNGTRLTVT.

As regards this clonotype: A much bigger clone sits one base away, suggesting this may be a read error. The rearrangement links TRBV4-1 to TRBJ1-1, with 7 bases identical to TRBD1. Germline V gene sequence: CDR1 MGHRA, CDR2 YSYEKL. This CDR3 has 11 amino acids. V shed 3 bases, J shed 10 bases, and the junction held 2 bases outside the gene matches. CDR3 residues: CASSHNRGAFF. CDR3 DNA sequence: TGCGCCAGCAGCCACAACAGGGGAGCTTTCTTT.

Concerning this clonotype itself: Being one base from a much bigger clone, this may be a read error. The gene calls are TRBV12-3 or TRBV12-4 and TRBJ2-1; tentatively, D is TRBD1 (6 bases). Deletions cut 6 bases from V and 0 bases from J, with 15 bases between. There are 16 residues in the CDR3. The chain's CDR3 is CASRGQGTVSYNEQFF. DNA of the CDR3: TGTGCCAGCAGAGGTCAGGGGACCGTCTCCTACAATGAGCAGTTCTTC.

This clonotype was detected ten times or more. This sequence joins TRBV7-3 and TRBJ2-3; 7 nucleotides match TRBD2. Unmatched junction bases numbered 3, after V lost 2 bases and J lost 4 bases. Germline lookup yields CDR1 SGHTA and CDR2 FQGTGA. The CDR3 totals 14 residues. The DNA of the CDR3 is TGTGCCAGCAGCTTAGCGGGAGACTCAGATACGCAGTATTTT. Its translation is CASSLAGDSDTQYF.

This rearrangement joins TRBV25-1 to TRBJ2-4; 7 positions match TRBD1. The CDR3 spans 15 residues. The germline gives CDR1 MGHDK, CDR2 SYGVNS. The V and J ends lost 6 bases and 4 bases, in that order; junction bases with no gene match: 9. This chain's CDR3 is CASSAPTGQKNIQYF. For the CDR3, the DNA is TGTGCCAGCAGCGCCCCGACGGGACAGAAAAACATTCAGTACTTC.

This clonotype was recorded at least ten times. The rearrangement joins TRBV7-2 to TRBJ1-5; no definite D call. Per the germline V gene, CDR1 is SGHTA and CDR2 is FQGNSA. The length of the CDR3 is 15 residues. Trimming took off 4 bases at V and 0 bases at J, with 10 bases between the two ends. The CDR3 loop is CASSSEGSSNQPQHF. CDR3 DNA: TGTGCCAGCAGCTCCGAGGGCAGTAGCAATCAGCCCCAGCATTTT.